The source of this TCR beta chain is a study of OX40 agonist ivuxolimab in advanced cancers. Study as a whole: Three dose-escalation patients had partial responses: one with hepatocellular carcinoma and two with cutaneous melanoma.

Baseline was the first blood sampling point, followed by cycle 4 day 1 and cycle 7 day 1. The junction had 5 bases not matched to a gene; V was cut back by 2 bases and J by 1 base. The CDR3 contains 16 residues. Per germline, CDR1 MRHNA and CDR2 SNTAGT. Libraries were prepared by immunoSEQ multiplex PCR; TCRdb keeps only in-frame clonotypes and omits some of them. The table shows some 70,000 clones, with approximately 90% occurring only once. V gene TRBV6-4 combines with J gene TRBJ2-3, with 8 bases fitting TRBD2. This TCR came from an adult with an advanced solid tumor such as melanoma, head and neck, liver or kidney cancer. The sequencing used CD4+ or CD8+ T cells sorted from blood, collected in a trial of the OX40 agonist ivuxolimab. CDR3 bases: TGTGCCAGCAGTGACATTGCGGGGGGCCGCACAGATACGCAGTATTTT. Translating gives CASSDIAGGRTDTQYF.